The 31 T cell receptor beta chains listed next were all sequenced from one sample in a study of blood T cells in healthy people across ages. Alongside a J-beta primer mix, a sample-barcoded 5' primer served in a second PCR lasting about 6 to 11 cycles. TCRdb itself ran the 5' RACE reads through MiXCR, one entry per CDR3 protein. The sample includes roughly 1.9 million distinct CDR3 sequences, approximately 40% of them seen just once. Sequenced: blood. The receptors derive from a human donor in good health.

V is TRBV12-3 or TRBV12-4 and J is TRBJ1-1, with 7 bases lining up with TRBD1. J was trimmed by 4 bases and V by 3 bases; bases with no gene match: 2. The CDR3 covers 13 residues. The CDR3 region has the DNA TGTGCCAGCAGTTTTAGGGGGCTCACTGAAGCTTTCTTT. It translates to CASSFRGLTEAFF.

This clonotype turned up a few times. This chain joins TRBV9 and TRBJ2-7, with D uncertain. The ends were cut back, 0 bases at V and 2 bases at J, with 15 bases in the middle. There are 16 residues in the CDR3. In germline, CDR1 is SGDLS, CDR2 YYNGEE. CDR3 sequence reads: CASSVDSGTHTYEQYF. The CDR3 bases are TGTGCCAGCAGCGTAGATTCCGGCACTCATACCTACGAGCAGTACTTC.

The chain couples TRBV19 to TRBJ2-1, with 9 bases lining up with TRBD2. Germline-derived CDR1 and CDR2 are LNHDA and SQIVND (reference sequence). The CDR3 extends over 15 amino acids. V dropped 7 bases and J dropped 9; count of bases not matched to a gene: 13. The DNA of the CDR3 is TGTGCCAGTACTGCACTAGCGGGTAGTCGGAGTGAGCAGTTCTTC. Translated: CASTALAGSRSEQFF.

The chain combines TRBV27 with TRBJ2-5; tentatively, D is TRBD2 (6 bases). This CDR3 region has 15 residues. CDR1 MNHEY and CDR2 SMNVEV come from the germline V gene (reference sequence). V shed 6 bases and J shed 0 bases, with 14 bases lying between them. In DNA form, the CDR3 reads TGTGCCAGCAGACCTGGCGGGGACTACCAAGAGACCCAGTACTTC. Encoded protein: CASRPGGDYQETQYF.

This clonotype was counted a few times. The gene calls are TRBV18 and TRBJ2-1; 10 bases align to TRBD2. The CDR3 is 15 residues long. The germline V gene encodes CDR1 KGHSH and CDR2 LQKENI. Losses at the gene ends were 2 bases for V and 9 bases for J; bases not matched to a gene: 7. The chain's CDR3 is CASSPMSGGAGEQFF. In nucleotides, the CDR3 is TGTGCCAGCTCACCAATGAGCGGGGGGGCAGGTGAGCAGTTCTTC.

This clonotype was counted only a few times. The chain links TRBV5-1 to TRBJ2-1; D remains unclear. Germline V lookup: CDR1 SGHRS, CDR2 YFSETQ. V was clipped by 0 bases and J by 4 bases, with 8 bases between them. The CDR3 totals 14 residues. As DNA, the CDR3 is TGCGCCAGCAGCTTGGAGGACCTTTACAATGAGCAGTTCTTC. Translation: CASSLEDLYNEQFF. Variable domain in full (rest from reference TRBV5-1 and TRBJ2-1): KAGVTQTPRYLIKTRGQQVTLSCSPISGHRSVSWYQQTPGQGLQFLFEYFSETQRNKGNFPGRFSGRQFSNSRSEMNVSTLELGDSALYLCASSLEDLYNEQFFGPGTRLTVL.

This clonotype was found a few times. The rearrangement joins TRBV7-2 to TRBJ2-5; D is undetermined. The CDR3 spans 13 residues. Germline CDR1 is SGHTA and CDR2 is FQGNSA. The V and J ends lost 5 bases and 5 bases respectively, with 12 bases between them. This CDR3 reads CASSLFGRETQYF. CDR3 DNA sequence: TGTGCCAGCAGCCTGTTTGGTCGGGAGACCCAGTACTTC.

As concerns this clonotype: The germline gene is not matched at one end of the junction; a read error may be the cause. This chain uses TRBV7-2 with TRBJ1-2; D gene ambiguous. Germline CDR1 reads SGHTA; CDR2 reads FQGNSA. The CDR3 is made up of 16 amino acids. CDR3 residues: CASSLGIGLPNHGYTF. The CDR3 DNA reads TGTGCCAGCAGCTTAGGAATTGGTCTCCCTAACCATGGCTACACCTTC.

V is TRBV15 and J is TRBJ2-4; the D call may be TRBD1 or TRBD2 (5 bases each). Near its end, the DNA agrees better with TRBJ2-7, so the J call may be wrong. The germline V gene encodes CDR1 LNHNV and CDR2 YYDKDF (reference sequence). This CDR3 comprises 15 residues. CDR3 coding DNA: TGTGCCACCAGCATCGAAACCGGGACCATCTACGAGCAGTACTTC. Protein: CATSIETGTIYEQYF.

This clonotype was counted a single time. The chain employs TRBV11-2 and TRBJ2-7, with a weak D call TRBD1 (6 bases). This CDR3 contains 14 residues. V gave up 4 bases and J gave up 2 bases, with 12 bases separating them. CDR1 is SGHAT, CDR2 FQNNGV, per germline. The CDR3 reads CASSSRQAAYEQYF. The CDR3 DNA sequence: TGTGCCAGCAGCTCGAGACAGGCCGCCTACGAGCAGTACTTC.

This rearrangement joins TRBV5-1 to TRBJ2-4, with no clear D. The end of the DNA is better explained by TRBJ2-7, so the J call may be wrong. CDR1 is SGHRS, CDR2 YFSETQ, per germline. The CDR3 has 14 amino acids. The CDR3 nucleotides are TGCGCCAGCAGCTTGGTGAGTACGACCTACGAGCAGTACTTC. It is translated as CASSLVSTTYEQYF.

The chain couples TRBV7-2 to TRBJ2-1, with 11 bases that match TRBD1. The germline CDR1 and CDR2 sequences are SGHTA and FQGNSA. CDR3 length: 16 amino acids. V lost 5 bases to trimming and J lost 6 bases; unmatched junction nucleotides: 9. This CDR3 is CASSLTGQGAPNEQFF. CDR3 in DNA: TGTGCCAGCAGCCTTACTGGACAGGGGGCGCCCAATGAGCAGTTCTTC.

This clonotype showed up just a few times. The rearrangement joins TRBV15 to TRBJ1-5, with D unresolved. The germline V and J ends were trimmed by 4 bases and 1 base, with 20 bases remaining between them. The CDR3 length is 18 residues. The germline CDR1 and CDR2 sequences are LNHNV and YYDKDF (reference sequence). The CDR3 region is CATSKDLGMVKSNQPQHF. In DNA form, the CDR3 reads TGTGCCACCAGCAAAGATCTCGGGATGGTGAAGAGCAATCAGCCCCAGCATTTT. Complete variable domain (other parts from reference TRBV15 and TRBJ1-5): DAMVIQNPRYQVTQFGKPVTLSCSQTLNHNVMYWYQQKSSQAPKLLFHYYDKDFNNEADTPDNFQSRRPNTSFCFLDIRSPGLGDTAMYLCATSKDLGMVKSNQPQHFGDGTRLSIL.

This clonotype appeared once. The chain recombines TRBV3-1 with TRBJ2-7, with 12 bases aligning to TRBD2. The V gene end was trimmed by 7 bases and the J gene end by 2 bases; junction bases not matched to a gene: 6. CDR3 size: 15 residues. In germline, CDR1 is LGHDT, CDR2 YNNKEL (reference sequence). The CDR3 DNA follows: TGTGCCAGCAACTTCAGACTAGCGGGGGCCTACGAGCAGTACTTC. Translated, it gives CASNFRLAGAYEQYF.

This rearrangement joins TRBV6-2 or TRBV6-3 to TRBJ2-3; D gene ambiguous. The germline V and J ends were trimmed by 1 base and 1 base, with 6 bases remaining between them. The CDR3 contains 14 residues. CDR1 MNHEY and CDR2 SVGEGT come from the germline V gene. The CDR3, as DNA: TGTGCCAGCAGTTACTACGCCGGCACAGATACGCAGTATTTT. Translating gives CASSYYAGTDTQYF.

This clonotype was found a few times. The rearrangement uses TRBV28 and TRBJ1-2; D is unclear. The CDR3 extends over 12 amino acids. CDR1 and CDR2 (germline): MDHEN, SYDVKM. Trimming cost V 5 bases and J 6 bases, with 10 bases left between them. CDR3 loop: CASSREGNGYTF. The CDR3 bases are TGTGCCAGCAGTAGGGAGGGTAATGGCTACACCTTC.

This clonotype was seen a few times. The chain recombines TRBV29-1 with TRBJ1-2; D is ambiguous. CDR3 size: 10 residues. Germline V CDR1 and CDR2: SQVTM, ANQGSEA. Deletions cut 3 bases from V and 7 bases from J, with 6 bases between. The CDR3: CSVDMTGYTF. CDR3 sequence (DNA): TGCAGCGTTGATATGACTGGCTACACCTTC.

In this sample, this clonotype turned up a few times. The chain couples TRBV12-3 or TRBV12-4 to TRBJ1-2; 8 nucleotides match TRBD1. Germline trimming cut 5 bases from V and 6 bases from J; bases unmatched to any gene: 5. The CDR3 spans 13 residues. CDR3 sequence: CASSRQGPHGYTF. The DNA for the CDR3 is TGTGCCAGCAGTCGACAGGGGCCACATGGCTACACCTTC.

V and J are TRBV5-1 and TRBJ2-7; D is uncertain. Germline lookup yields CDR1 SGHRS and CDR2 YFSETQ. The CDR3 is 14 amino acids. Trimming took 3 bases from V and 6 from J, leaving 16 bases between them. This CDR3 is CASSWVVGIPEQYF. The CDR3 coding sequence is TGCGCCAGCAGCTGGGTGGTGGGTATACCCGAGCAGTACTTC. Full variable domain (missing parts from reference TRBV5-1 and TRBJ2-7): KAGVTQTPRYLIKTRGQQVTLSCSPISGHRSVSWYQQTPGQGLQFLFEYFSETQRNKGNFPGRFSGRQFSNSRSEMNVSTLELGDSALYLCASSWVVGIPEQYFGPGTRLTVT.

This clonotype was seen more than once but under ten times. The chain has TRBV7-9 and TRBJ2-4, with D perhaps TRBD1 (5 bases). V shed 5 bases and J shed 0 bases, with 11 bases lying between them. Germline loops: CDR1 SEHNR, CDR2 FQNEAQ (reference sequence). The CDR3 has 15 amino acids. The CDR3 DNA reads TGTGCCAGCAGCCCCCCAGGGATAGCCAAAAACATTCAGTACTTC. This sequence encodes CASSPPGIAKNIQYF.

This clonotype was counted between two and nine times. This chain uses TRBV29-1 with TRBJ1-2; D unclear. Trimming removed 7 bases from V and 6 bases from J, with 12 bases in between. The germline gives CDR1 SQVTM, CDR2 ANQGSEA. The CDR3 runs 11 residues. CDR3 sequence reads: CSAPYINGYTF. CDR3 sequence (DNA): TGCAGCGCCCCTTATATAAATGGCTACACCTTC.

This clonotype appeared a few times. The chain employs TRBV28 and TRBJ1-2; 7 bases align to TRBD1. Germline V gives CDR1 MDHEN, CDR2 SYDVKM. V shed 7 bases, J shed 3 bases, and the junction held 14 bases outside the gene matches. CDR3 length: 16 amino acids. The CDR3 loop reads CASILTRGPNHYGYTF. For the CDR3, the DNA is TGTGCCAGCATTCTCACGAGGGGGCCCAACCACTATGGCTACACCTTC.

The genes are TRBV7-9 and TRBJ1-1, with 10 nucleotides matching TRBD1. J gave up 4 bases and V 3 bases, and 8 bases lay outside the gene matches. CDR3 length: 16 residues. Germline V CDR1 and CDR2: SEHNR, FQNEAQ (reference sequence). CDR3 protein: CASSLVGDRGPTEAFF. CDR3 DNA: TGTGCCAGCAGCTTGGTTGGGGACAGGGGTCCCACTGAAGCTTTCTTT.

The chain carries TRBV10-3 and TRBJ1-3; D is undetermined. The CDR3 covers 14 residues. V lost 10 bases and J 8 bases, leaving 21 bases between the germline ends. The germline V gene has CDR1 ENHRY and CDR2 SYGVKD. The CDR3 region has the DNA TGTGCCACCACCGGCTTCAAGGAAGCGGACACCATATATTTT. Residues: CATTGFKEADTIYF.

This clonotype was observed a handful of times. The rearrangement links TRBV20-1 to TRBJ2-5; D is unclear. The J call may be faulty, since TRBJ2-7 better matches the DNA end. The CDR3 has 15 amino acids. Germline V gene data show CDR1 as DFQATT and CDR2 as SNEGSKA (reference sequence). CDR3 protein: CSAFPRSPISYEQYF. In DNA form, the CDR3 reads TGCAGTGCTTTTCCCCGCAGCCCTATCTCCTACGAGCAGTACTTC.

The chain is built from TRBV15 and TRBJ2-7, with D unclear. V shed 0 bases and J shed 5 bases, with 11 bases lying between them. CDR3 size: 14 residues. Germline CDR1 LNHNV, CDR2 YYDKDF (reference sequence). The CDR3 DNA reads TGTGCCACCAGCAGAGACAAAGCCCGTGACGAGCAGTACTTC. Translating it yields CATSRDKARDEQYF.

This clonotype was seen only a few times. The chain links TRBV29-1 to TRBJ2-3; D call uncertain. This CDR3 is built from 11 residues. The V end was cut by 8 bases, the J end by 4 bases, with 10 bases between. Germline loops: CDR1 SQVTM, CDR2 ANQGSEA. In DNA form, the CDR3 reads TGCAGCACGTTGGGTCCAGATACGCAGTATTTT. This translates into CSTLGPDTQYF.

The rearrangement uses TRBV2 and TRBJ2-7; TRBD2 matches at 7 bases. This CDR3 has 15 amino acids. Germline V gives CDR1 SNHLY, CDR2 FYNNEI. V shed 0 bases and J 3 bases; nucleotides not matched to a gene: 5. The CDR3 nucleotides are TGTGCCAGCAGTGAAGCGACTAGCCAAGACTACGAGCAGTACTTC. Its translation is CASSEATSQDYEQYF.

The chain carries TRBV27 and TRBJ1-5; D unclear. Germline loops: CDR1 MNHEY, CDR2 SMNVEV (reference sequence). Trimming removed 5 bases from V and 6 bases from J, with 11 bases in between. The CDR3 is made up of 13 amino acids. CDR3 DNA sequence: TGTGCCAGCAGTAGTCCTAGAGGTCAGCCCCAGCATTTT. Its translation is CASSSPRGQPQHF.

Ten or more counts support this clonotype. V usage is TRBV12-3 or TRBV12-4 and J usage is TRBJ1-1; D is ambiguous. The length of the CDR3 is 13 residues. Between the trimmed V and J ends, which lost 6 bases and 1 base, there was a span of 9 bases. This CDR3 reads CASSFNRNTEAFF. The CDR3 DNA sequence: TGTGCCAGCAGCTTTAACAGGAACACTGAAGCTTTCTTT.

The rearrangement joins TRBV4-3 to TRBJ2-1; D is possibly TRBD2 (5 bases). The CDR3 sequence is 15 residues long. Germline assignment: CDR1 LGHNA and CDR2 YSLEER. The V gene lost 4 bases and the J gene lost 7 bases, with 17 bases spanning the gap. CDR3 bases: TGCGCCAGCAGCCTGTTCCACGGGGAAGAAAATGAGCAGTTCTTC. As protein: CASSLFHGEENEQFF.